Listed here is a single T cell receptor (beta chain). Its antigen is unidentified. Healthy HIV-negative adults with no recent acute infections or vaccinations were recruited as donors. There are 13 residues in the CDR3. V was cut by 10 bases and J by 4 bases, with 16 bases left in between. Germline V CDR1 and CDR2: MDHEN, SYDVKM. The data were obtained in a study of shared clonotypes between healthy human individuals. Regarding the study as a whole: Estimated richness was generally greater in naive than memory subsets.

The deep-level immunoSEQ assay was used. Produced via immunoSEQ multiplex PCR; TCRdb's table is partial and in-frame only. The sample lists 2 million to 3 million clones; about 92% were seen once. The V call is TRBV28, the J call TRBJ1-2, with TRBD1 as a possible D gene (6 bases). What was sequenced was naive CD4+ T cells sorted from blood. The subset is: CD45RA+ positively selected. This sequence was found in a young man in good health. CDR3 protein: CAIPGRGSYGYTF. The DNA of the CDR3 is TGTGCCATACCCGGGAGGGGGTCCTATGGCTACACCTTC.